The 15 T cell receptor beta chains listed next were all sequenced from one sample in a study of T cell responses to AZD1222 COVID-19 vaccine. The method was immunoSEQ multiplex PCR; TCRdb's version includes in-frame clones alone and lacks a portion of them. The data show some 120,000 clones, roughly 88% seen once. This material consisted of peripheral blood, taken on day 0 of AZD1222 vaccination. The receptors stem from an adult in good health.

The chain links TRBV2 to TRBJ2-1, with D possibly being TRBD2 (6 bases). V lost 5 bases to trimming and J lost 10 bases, with 12 bases between them. Germline assignment: CDR1 SNHLY and CDR2 FYNNEI. The CDR3 length is 12 residues. Here the CDR3 reads CASSWDLGEQFF. CDR3 nucleotide sequence: TGTGCCAGCAGTTGGGACTTAGGCGAGCAGTTCTTC.

CDR3 DNA: TGTGCCAGCAGCTCGACTAGCGGGAGAGAGACCCAGTACTTC. This codes for CASSSTSGRETQYF. The chain links TRBV11-3 to TRBJ2-5, with TRBD2 identical over 12 bases. Germline CDR1 is SGHNT and CDR2 is YENEEA. This CDR3 comprises 14 residues. V lost 4 bases to trimming and J lost 4 bases; unmatched junction nucleotides: 1. The full variable domain, in which reference TRBV11-3 and TRBJ2-5 provide the parts outside the CDR3, is EAGVVQSPRYKIIEKKQPVAFWCNPISGHNTLYWYLQNLGQGPELLIRYENEEAVDDSQLPKDRFSAERLKGVDSTLKIQPAELGDSAVYLCASSSTSGRETQYFGPGTRLLVL.

The V gene is TRBV7-6, the J gene TRBJ1-2, with a weak D call TRBD1 (5 bases). Trimming took off 5 bases at V and 4 bases at J, with 8 bases between the two ends. The CDR3 length is 12 residues. CDR1 and CDR2 (germline): SGHVS, FNYEAQ. The CDR3 spells CASSIDSYGYTF. Here the CDR3 DNA reads TGTGCCAGCAGCATTGACAGCTATGGCTACACCTTC. Full variable domain (rest looked up from reference TRBV7-6 and TRBJ1-2): GAGVSQSPRYKVTKRGQDVALRCDPISGHVSLYWYRQALGQGPEFLTYFNYEAQQDKSGLPNDRFSAERPEGSISTLTIQRTEQRDSAMYRCASSIDSYGYTFGSGTRLTVV.

V gene TRBV30 combines with J gene TRBJ1-4, with unresolved D. The CDR3 has 13 amino acids. Deletions cut 2 bases from V and 4 bases from J, with 8 bases between. Germline V lookup: CDR1 GTSNPN, CDR2 SVGIG (reference sequence). The CDR3 here is CAWSPQLNEKLFF. CDR3 nucleotide sequence: TGTGCCTGGAGTCCGCAGCTTAATGAAAAACTGTTTTTT.

This chain connects TRBV6-2 or TRBV6-3 to TRBJ2-1; 11 bases map to TRBD2. CDR3 length: 15 amino acids. Per germline, CDR1 MNHEY and CDR2 SVGEGT. The J segment lost 13 bases and the V segment lost 6 bases, leaving 14 bases of the junction unmatched. CDR3 loop: CASSPRLAGILKQFF. The CDR3 DNA follows: TGTGCCAGCAGCCCACGACTAGCGGGGATTTTAAAACAGTTCTTC.

The rearrangement uses TRBV19 and TRBJ1-6; D is possibly TRBD1 (5 bases). Germline lookup yields CDR1 LNHDA and CDR2 SQIVND (reference sequence). Trimming pared 5 bases from V and 9 bases from J, leaving 5 bases between. The CDR3 has 11 amino acids. CDR3 coding DNA: TGTGCCAGTAGTGGGGGTTCACCCCTCCACTTT. The encoded protein is CASSGGSPLHF.

This chain connects TRBV5-1 to TRBJ2-3; 7 bases agree with TRBD1. Germline V gene sequence: CDR1 SGHRS, CDR2 YFSETQ. J lost 4 bases, V lost 6 bases, and 8 bases had no gene match. The CDR3 runs to 14 residues. In DNA, the CDR3 is TGCGCCAGCAAACTGACAGGGCTGGCAGATACGCAGTATTTT. It codes for CASKLTGLADTQYF.

This clone was observed a single time. This rearrangement joins TRBV7-3 to TRBJ2-2; 8 bases are a match to TRBD2. This CDR3 spans 14 amino acids. In germline, CDR1 is SGHTA, CDR2 FQGTGA. J was trimmed by 8 bases and V by 4 bases; bases with no gene match: 6. The CDR3 region is CASSSGTSQGELFF. In nucleotides, the CDR3 is TGTGCCAGCAGCTCTGGGACTAGTCAAGGGGAGCTGTTTTTT.

The chain joins TRBV29-1 to TRBJ2-5, with TRBD1 as a possible D gene (6 bases). The CDR3 is 13 residues long. Germline CDR1 is SQVTM and CDR2 is ANQGSEA. Deletions cut 4 bases from V and 3 bases from J, with 12 bases between. In DNA, the CDR3 is TGCAGCGTTGCTACCACAGGGAAAGAGACCCAGTACTTC. Translating it yields CSVATTGKETQYF.

This clone was observed a few times. The chain is built from TRBV2 and TRBJ1-1, with unresolved D. Trimming left V 7 bases short and J 2 bases short, with 8 bases between. The germline CDR1 and CDR2 sequences are SNHLY and FYNNEI. The CDR3 is made up of 12 amino acids. The CDR3 DNA is TGTGCCAGCACGAGGGTAAACACTGAAGCTTTCTTT. Its translation: CASTRVNTEAFF.

The chain joins TRBV9 to TRBJ2-3; 7 bases map to TRBD1. The CDR3 is 17 residues long. The V gene end was trimmed by 1 base and the J gene end by 1 base; junction bases not matched to a gene: 9. Germline values: CDR1 SGDLS, CDR2 YYNGEE. CDR3 sequence: CASSVQGRQGGTDTQYF. The CDR3 nucleotides read TGTGCCAGCAGCGTACAGGGGAGACAGGGAGGCACAGATACGCAGTATTTT.

As to this clone: Compared with germline, one end of the junction differs, possibly owing to a read error. The DNA of the CDR3 is TGCGCCAGCAACCAAGATCGTGGGGGTTTCCAAGAGACCCAGTACTTC. This gives the protein CASNQDRGGFQETQYF. This chain links TRBV4-1 with TRBJ2-5; the D gene could be TRBD1 or TRBD2 (5 bases each). The CDR3 contains 16 residues. Germline V gene data show CDR1 as MGHRA and CDR2 as YSYEKL.

The J gene is TRBJ1-5, the V gene TRBV30, with 7 positions matching TRBD1. In germline, CDR1 is GTSNPN, CDR2 SVGIG (reference sequence). V shed 3 bases and J 1 base; nucleotides not matched to a gene: 6. The CDR3 sequence is 15 residues long. CDR3 in amino acids: CAWSRGGVSNQPQHF. The DNA for the CDR3 is TGTGCCTGGAGCCGAGGGGGCGTGAGCAATCAGCCCCAGCATTTT.

This chain links TRBV11-3 with TRBJ2-2; TRBD2 is a possible D gene (5 bases). From germline, CDR1 is SGHNT and CDR2 YENEEA. V was cut by 5 bases and J by 2 bases, with 9 bases left in between. CDR3 size: 14 residues. The CDR3 region has the DNA TGTGCCAGCAGCCTAGCCGTAAACACCGGGGAGCTGTTTTTT. Its translation: CASSLAVNTGELFF.

The rearrangement links TRBV20-1 to TRBJ2-7, with 8 bases that match TRBD1. J was trimmed by 0 bases and V by 3 bases; bases with no gene match: 7. Germline assignment: CDR1 DFQATT and CDR2 SNEGSKA (reference sequence). This CDR3 is built from 15 residues. The CDR3 region is CSASGTGGYSYEQYF. The CDR3 coding sequence is TGCAGTGCTAGTGGAACAGGGGGTTACTCCTACGAGCAGTACTTC.